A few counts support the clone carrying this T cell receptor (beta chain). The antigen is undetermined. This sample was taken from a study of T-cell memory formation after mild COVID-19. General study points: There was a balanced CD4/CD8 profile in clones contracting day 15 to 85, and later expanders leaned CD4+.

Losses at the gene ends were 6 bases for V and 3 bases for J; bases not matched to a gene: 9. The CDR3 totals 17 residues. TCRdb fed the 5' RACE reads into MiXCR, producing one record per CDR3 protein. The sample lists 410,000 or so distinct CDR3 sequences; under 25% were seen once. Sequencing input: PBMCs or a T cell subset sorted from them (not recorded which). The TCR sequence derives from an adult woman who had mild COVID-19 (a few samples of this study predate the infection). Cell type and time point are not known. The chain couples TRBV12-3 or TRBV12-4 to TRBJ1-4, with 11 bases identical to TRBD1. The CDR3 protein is CASRGTGGFVANEKLFF. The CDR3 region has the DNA TGTGCCAGCAGGGGGACAGGGGGATTTGTGGCTAATGAAAAACTGTTTTTT.